This T cell receptor (beta chain) was obtained from a study of T cell responses to AZD1222 COVID-19 vaccine. Study-wide findings and caveats: Seropositivity was recorded at baseline in only a handful of AZD1222 recipients. Females outnumbered males among donors, who were mostly white British; clonal diversity was possibly underestimated. Repertoire sampling was restricted to post-peak T cell response timepoints.

Looked up from germline, CDR1 is MNHNS and CDR2 is SASEGT. This CDR3 comprises 13 residues. Trimming took 2 bases from V and 3 from J, leaving 7 bases between them. Worth noting for this clone: Its antigen is as yet unknown.

Data came from immunoSEQ multiplex PCR; TCRdb stores just in-frame clones and leaves some out. The repertoire holds some 100,000 clones, with 88% as singletons. This clonotype originated in an adult who received the AZD1222 COVID-19 vaccine. The chain is built from TRBV6-1 and TRBJ1-1; D gene ambiguous. The input for sequencing was peripheral blood, taken 28 days after the second AZD1222 dose. CDR3 sequence (DNA): TGTGCCAGCAGTGAACGGAGGGACACTGAAGCTTTCTTT. Translating gives CASSERRDTEAFF.